The text below deals with one T cell receptor (beta chain). The sample's time point: sample taken at primary tumor resection. The study sequenced unsorted whole RNA from tumor, nontumor lung or frozen PBMC. Trimming took 4 bases from V and 5 from J; bases not matched to a gene: 9. This CDR3 is 15 amino acids long. CDR1 SGHRS and CDR2 YFSETQ come from the germline V gene. MiXCR was run by TCRdb on the 5' RACE reads, yielding one entry per CDR3 protein. Among about 45,000 distinct CDR3 sequences listed, about 12% were seen once. The data stem from a study of spatial heterogeneity in lung cancer. This chain links TRBV5-1 with TRBJ2-7, with 10 bases that match TRBD2. This sample comprised PBMCs, obtained at surgery. This receptor was taken from a female donor with early-stage non-small cell lung cancer. The CDR3 nucleotides are TGCGCCAGCAGCCAAGGACTAGCGGCTCTCAACGAGCAGTACTTC. Protein sequence: CASSQGLAALNEQYF.